This T cell receptor (beta chain) was captured in a study of blood T cells in healthy people across ages. Study results and caveats: Long-lived donors had more naive CD4+ cells and higher diversity than aged donors.

This clonotype was detected a few times. What it binds is unknown. An end of the junction differs from the germline gene, which may be a read error. Sample donors were healthy Caucasian individuals that came from Russia, aged roughly 6 to 95. Combining a sample-barcoded 5' primer with a J-beta primer mix, a second PCR ran for 7 to 11 cycles. Tagging of each cDNA molecule was performed by a template-switch adaptor with 12 random nucleotides. CDR3-containing paired-end reads numbering at least 3 million came from each sample. TCRdb reprocessed the 5' RACE reads with MiXCR, giving one entry per CDR3 protein. This table has about 1.4 million distinct CDR3 sequences, 45% to 70% appearing once. Sequenced material: blood. This clonotype was obtained from a man between 18 and 29 years old in good health.

The CDR3 reads CASSQEGSRSYEQYF. The CDR3 nucleotides are TGTGCCAGCAGCCAAGAGGGCAGCAGATCCTACGAGCAGTACTTC. The chain has TRBV4-1 and TRBJ2-7; tentative D call: TRBD2 (5 bases). Germline V CDR1 and CDR2: MGHRA, YSYEKL. The CDR3 is 15 residues long.